This T cell receptor beta chain emerged from a study of T cell responses to AZD1222 COVID-19 vaccine (TCRdb year 2021). For the study in its entirety: Because spike-specific TCR depth and breadth did not differ between the two schedules, AZD1222 recipients who got a second dose at roughly 4 weeks were pooled with those who got a second dose at roughly 12 weeks. A total of more than 230 trial participants underwent TCR sequencing, of whom about 200 had received two doses of AZD1222 and 26 had received two doses of the MenACWY control vaccine. Trial participants were enrolled into age subgroups of 18-55, 56-69 and 70-plus years, which contained roughly 150, 30 and 60 TCR-sequenced participants, respectively. Overall study results and their limits: A significant rise in spike-specific TCR breadth and depth was observed after two AZD1222 doses relative to day 0 and relative to MenACWY recipients. Participants were mostly white British and included more females than males, and it was suggested by the authors that clonal diversity may have been underestimated. No day 14 peak-response samples were available, so repertoires were characterized only after the peak T cell response. The 56-69-year group was small, and its depth increase did not reach significance, likely because of low power. The whole spike protein was spanned by vaccine-associated CD4 TCRs, and dominant responses were seen in regions 160-218 and 743-854. Reportedly, close to half of the unique spike-specific TCRs recognized epitopes lying outside the regions that are mutated in the B.1.351 and B.1.1.7 variants. Only a handful of AZD1222 recipients were SARS-CoV-2 seropositive at baseline, limiting conclusions about previously exposed vaccinees.

Sequences SGHVS (CDR1) and FQNEAQ (CDR2) are obtained from the germline V gene. The germline ends are 6 bases apart after V is trimmed by 2 bases and J by 7 bases. The CDR3 sequence holds 12 residues, the cysteine and phenylalanine included. The read is trimmed to its CDR3 DNA, 36 bases read in frame from base 1. In the paper's terms, the time point label means: baseline before first vaccination. The vaccinee samples were drawn from two UK trials, COV001 and COV002, one of which was a single-blind randomized controlled phase 2/3 trial testing AZD1222 (ChAdOx1 nCoV-19) in healthy adults. For TCRbeta chain sequencing, PBMC samples from trial participants were taken at day 0 and at day 28 after the second dose. The CDR3 regions of human TCRbeta chains were analyzed by immunosequencing. As for the authors' bioinformatics: TCRs in the repertoires were matched against a reference library of SARS-CoV-2-specific TCRs that had been generated with the MIRA antigen-specificity platform. Breadth was defined as the fraction of unique TCRs that were SARS-CoV-2-associated. Depth was defined as the fraction of total T cells that were SARS-CoV-2-associated. Using the MIRA data, every spike-specific TCR was mapped to the spike region that the TCR reacted to and assigned to either a CD4 or a CD8 class. Log10-transformed breadth and depth values were compared by one-way ANOVA with Sidak's multiple comparisons tests. This is the immuneACCESS table as TCRdb keeps it, with only in-frame sequences that have V and J called. A part of the clones is gone; compared with another copy, unresolved V genes explain less than half, and the rest is unexplained. V, J and clone size were drawn from that table, and D and trimming were deduced from the DNA. This sample gives some 140,000 clones in total; approximately 90% of them show up just once. In total, the top ten clones hold approximately 2.8% of the sample.

About this clone itself: No cognate antigen has been identified for it. Qualities for individual bases were not recorded, and no much larger clone is one base off.

The chain couples TRBV7-8 to TRBJ2-1, with the D gene not clear enough to name. The source is an adult in good health. Sequenced material: peripheral blood, taken on day 0 of AZD1222 vaccination. The CDR3 amino acid sequence is: CASSLFVNEQFF. Here is the DNA: TGTGCCAGCAGCTTATTTGTGAATGAGCAGTTCTTC.